This T cell receptor (beta chain) was captured in a study of blood T cell repertoires in COVID-19. The repertoire was sequenced with immunoSEQ multiplex PCR; TCRdb's copy has only in-frame clones and lacks some. The table records roughly 140,000 clones, around 89% of them present only once. Participants had their cohort set by participant-reported clinical history. Germline V gene sequence: CDR1 SGHVS, CDR2 FQNEAQ. Trimming at V came to 4 bases and at J to 2 bases, leaving 10 bases not matched to a gene. The CDR3 length is 17 residues. The TCR comes from a woman in her twenties or thirties with acute COVID-19. The sequenced sample consisted of PBMCs or T cells enriched from blood (not recorded which). The V and J genes are TRBV7-8 and TRBJ2-5, with TRBD2 matching over 10 bases. The CDR3 bases are TGTGCCAGCAGCTCCCATAGAGCGGGAGGGCTTCAAGAGACCCAGTACTTC. It encodes CASSSHRAGGLQETQYF.